At least ten counts were recorded for the clone carrying this T cell receptor (beta chain). Its antigen is unidentified. These data are taken from a study of blood T cells in healthy people across ages. Isolated per sample were at least 6 million PBMCs. A sample-barcoded 5' primer and a J-beta primer mix were used in a second PCR of roughly 7 to 11 cycles. TCRdb independently ran MiXCR on the 5' RACE reads; one entry per CDR3 protein. Of 1.5 million to 2 million distinct CDR3 sequences in the sample, approximately 40% were seen once. There are 13 residues in the CDR3. CDR1 and CDR2 (germline): DFQATT, SNEGSKA (reference sequence). Trimming removed 5 bases at V and 1 base at J, with 11 bases between. Study findings and constraints: Per million T cells, the diversity of TCR beta decreased roughly linearly as age advanced. The diversity estimates, figures obtained from one million T cells, were considered underestimates. A conclusive naive versus antigen-experienced comparison was prevented by the unsorted PBMCs.

The chain is built from TRBV20-1 and TRBJ1-2; the D is unclear. The specimen was blood. The sequence was collected from a human donor in good health. Here the CDR3 reads CSARHHLNYGYTF. DNA for the CDR3: TGCAGTGCTCGACACCATCTTAACTATGGCTACACCTTC.